A single sample gave rise to the 27 T cell receptor beta chains below, sequenced in a study of blood T cell repertoires in COVID-19. Clones were read by immunoSEQ multiplex PCR, and TCRdb kept only the in-frame ones, dropping some. This table has 150,000 to 200,000 clones, around 88% appearing once. Sequenced material: peripheral blood. These receptors all come from a woman aged 30 to 39 with acute or convalescent COVID-19.

The V gene is TRBV30, the J gene TRBJ2-7; 7 nucleotides line up with TRBD1. The trim removed 4 bases at V and 7 bases at J, leaving 13 bases unmatched. The CDR3 has 14 residues. Per germline, CDR1 GTSNPN and CDR2 SVGIG (reference sequence). The CDR3 spells CAWIPQGPPMEQYF. The CDR3 DNA reads TGTGCCTGGATCCCACAGGGGCCCCCCATGGAGCAGTACTTC.

CDR3 protein: CASSYGALRLQEAFF. For the CDR3, the DNA is TGTGCCAGCAGTTACGGGGCTTTACGACTCCAAGAAGCTTTCTTT. The chain joins TRBV6-2 or TRBV6-3 to TRBJ1-1; a possible D gene is TRBD1 (5 bases). Germline-derived CDR1 and CDR2 are MNHEY and SVGEGT. The length of the CDR3 is 15 residues. V gave up 2 bases and J gave up 8 bases, with 18 bases separating them.

V gene TRBV29-1 combines with J gene TRBJ1-1, with TRBD1 identical over 8 bases. Trimming cost V 4 bases and J 1 base; bases outside gene matches: 5. Germline CDR1 SQVTM, CDR2 ANQGSEA. The CDR3 is 14 residues long. CDR3 DNA sequence: TGCAGCGTTGCGGGACAGGCCGGGAACACTGAAGCTTTCTTT. As protein: CSVAGQAGNTEAFF.

The chain links TRBV5-5 to TRBJ2-1, with TRBD2 matching over 7 bases. The CDR3 contains 16 residues. Per the germline V gene, CDR1 is SGHKS and CDR2 is YYEKEE (reference sequence). After removal of 4 bases from V and 1 base from J, the junction contained 8 bases not matched to a gene. Written as DNA, the CDR3 is TGTGCCAGCAGCATGTCAGCGGGACCTTCCTACAATGAGCAGTTCTTC. Encoded protein: CASSMSAGPSYNEQFF.

The gene calls are TRBV10-3 and TRBJ2-1; TRBD2 agrees at 7 bases. CDR1 and CDR2 (germline): ENHRY, SYGVKD. CDR3 size: 15 residues. The junction had 6 bases not matched to a gene; V was cut back by 5 bases and J by 2 bases. The CDR3 DNA reads TGTGCCATCAGTCAGAGCGGGGCGACCTACAATGAGCAGTTCTTC. Its protein product is CAISQSGATYNEQFF.

The chain employs TRBV5-1 and TRBJ1-1; 8 bases match TRBD1. The V segment lost 3 bases and the J segment 1 base; nucleotides outside the gene matches: 2. Germline V gives CDR1 SGHRS, CDR2 YFSETQ. The CDR3 extends over 14 amino acids. CDR3 amino acids: CASSWTGTNTEAFF. The CDR3, as DNA: TGCGCCAGCAGCTGGACAGGGACGAACACTGAAGCTTTCTTT.

CDR3 in DNA: TGCGCCAGCAGCCAACAAGAGTCAGGGATTAATTGGGCTTTCTTT. Translated, it gives CASSQQESGINWAFF. The chain has TRBV4-1 and TRBJ1-1; possible D gene TRBD1, 5 bases. Trimming took off 2 bases at V and 11 bases at J, with 21 bases between the two ends. The germline gives CDR1 MGHRA, CDR2 YSYEKL. The CDR3 contains 15 residues.

The J gene is TRBJ2-7, the V gene TRBV12-5; TRBD2 aligns across 9 bases. After removal of 5 bases from V and 2 bases from J, the junction contained 7 bases not matched to a gene. The CDR3 has 15 residues. Germline loops: CDR1 LGHNT, CDR2 FRNRAP. The CDR3 DNA reads TGTGCTAGTGGTCTTCGGACTAGCGTTGCCTACGAGCAGTACTTC. This sequence encodes CASGLRTSVAYEQYF.

The chain employs TRBV28 and TRBJ1-5; a possible D gene is TRBD1 (6 bases). V dropped 6 bases and J dropped 5 bases, with 11 bases sitting between them. The CDR3 has 13 residues. CDR1 MDHEN and CDR2 SYDVKM come from the germline V gene. The CDR3 reads CASRERTDQPQHF. DNA of the CDR3: TGTGCCAGCAGAGAGAGGACAGATCAGCCCCAGCATTTT. Full variable domain (rest looked up from reference TRBV28 and TRBJ1-5): DVKVTQSSRYLVKRTGEKVFLECVQDMDHENMFWYRQDPGLGLRLIYFSYDVKMKEKGDIPEGYSVSREKKERFSLILESASTNQTSMYLCASRERTDQPQHFGDGTRLSIL.

The rearrangement links TRBV5-6 to TRBJ1-5, with D hard to call. The V and J ends lost 2 bases and 5 bases respectively, with 11 bases between them. Per germline, CDR1 SGHDT and CDR2 YYEEEE. CDR3 length equals 14 residues. The CDR3, as DNA: TGTGCCAGCAGCTTATGGGCGTTAGATCAGCCCCAGCATTTT. Amino acid sequence: CASSLWALDQPQHF.

This clone was seen just once. This sequence joins TRBV3-1 (or the pseudogene TRBV3-2) and TRBJ2-1; 10 positions match TRBD2. Losses at the gene ends were 2 bases for V and 9 bases for J; bases not matched to a gene: 7. Germline V gives CDR1 LGHDT, CDR2 YNNKEL (reference sequence). The CDR3 runs to 15 residues. CDR3 loop: CASSQSGRAGGEQFF. For the CDR3, the DNA is TGTGCCAGCAGCCAAAGCGGGAGGGCCGGGGGTGAGCAGTTCTTC.

The rearrangement links TRBV27 to TRBJ1-5; D not resolved. The CDR3 loop spans 15 amino acids. Germline V gives CDR1 MNHEY, CDR2 SMNVEV (reference sequence). Trimming took 0 bases from V and 0 from J, leaving 6 bases between them. CDR3 protein: CASSLSRYSNQPQHF. Written as DNA, the CDR3 is TGTGCCAGCAGTTTATCCAGGTATAGCAATCAGCCCCAGCATTTT.

The chain recombines TRBV2 with TRBJ1-5, with TRBD1 matching 8 bases. This CDR3 is 14 amino acids long. The V segment lost 7 bases and the J segment 5 bases; nucleotides outside the gene matches: 7. The germline V gene has CDR1 SNHLY and CDR2 FYNNEI. Written as DNA, the CDR3 is TGTGCCAGCAACAGGGGGACGGCGGATCAGCCCCAGCATTTT. This codes for CASNRGTADQPQHF.

The CDR3: CASSTGLVGKAFF. CDR3 bases: TGTGCCAGCTCCACCGGTTTGGTTGGTAAGGCTTTCTTT. The genes are TRBV18 and TRBJ1-1; D not resolved. The CDR3 contains 13 residues. Germline lookup yields CDR1 KGHSH and CDR2 LQKENI. V was shortened by 6 bases and J by 11 bases, with 19 bases between the two germline ends. Full variable domain (outside the CDR3, taken from reference TRBV18 and TRBJ1-1): NAGVMQNPRHLVRRRGQEARLRCSPMKGHSHVYWYRQLPEEGLKFMVYLQKENIIDESGMPKERFSAEFPKEGPSILRIQQVVRGDSAAYFCASSTGLVGKAFFGQGTRLTVV.

V usage is TRBV27 and J usage is TRBJ2-7; 7 bases line up with TRBD1. Germline values: CDR1 MNHEY, CDR2 SMNVEV (reference sequence). The V segment lost 5 bases and the J segment 0 bases; nucleotides outside the gene matches: 7. The length of the CDR3 is 15 residues. CDR3 coding DNA: TGTGCCAGCAGTCGAATGACAGGGAACTCCTACGAGCAGTACTTC. Amino acids: CASSRMTGNSYEQYF.

This chain joins TRBV10-1 and TRBJ2-1, with a weak D call TRBD2 (6 bases). Germline V gene data show CDR1 as WNHNN and CDR2 as SYGVQD (reference sequence). The CDR3 consists of 13 residues. Trimming took 3 bases from V and 8 from J, leaving 11 bases between them. For the CDR3, the DNA is TGCGCCAGCAGTGACCGGGGGACGGATGAGCAGTTCTTC. Protein: CASSDRGTDEQFF.

The J gene is TRBJ2-1, the V gene TRBV5-6; 7 nucleotides line up with TRBD1. The length of the CDR3 is 16 residues. Germline CDR1 and CDR2: SGHDT and YYEEEE. The J segment lost 8 bases and the V segment lost 3 bases, leaving 14 bases of the junction unmatched. The CDR3 nucleotides read TGTGCCAGCAGCTCCACTTCAGGGGGACGATTCCATGAGCAGTTCTTC. Amino acid sequence: CASSSTSGGRFHEQFF. Full variable domain (remainder filled in from reference TRBV5-6 and TRBJ2-1): DAGVTQSPTHLIKTRGQQVTLRCSPKSGHDTVSWYQQALGQGPQFIFQYYEEEERQRGNFPDRFSGHQFPNYSSELNVNALLLGDSALYLCASSSTSGGRFHEQFFGPGTRLTVL.

The rearrangement links TRBV6-5 to TRBJ1-1; TRBD1 matches at 10 bases. J lost 0 bases, V lost 7 bases, and 5 bases had no gene match. The CDR3 contains 15 residues. Germline values: CDR1 MNHEY, CDR2 SVGAGI. The CDR3 is CASNTGTGVNTEAFF. For the CDR3, the DNA is TGTGCCAGCAATACCGGGACAGGGGTGAACACTGAAGCTTTCTTT.

This chain links TRBV6-6 with TRBJ1-4, with unresolved D. The CDR3 is 14 amino acids. V shed 9 bases and J shed 1 base, with 12 bases lying between them. Germline CDR1 is MNHNY and CDR2 is SVGAGI (reference sequence). CDR3 coding DNA: TGTGCCAGTTCGCTGAGGGAAACTAATGAAAAACTGTTTTTT. Its translation: CASSLRETNEKLFF.

This sequence joins TRBV30 and TRBJ2-5; 12 bases line up with TRBD2. The CDR3 runs to 16 residues. Germline V gene lookup returns CDR1 GTSNPN and CDR2 SVGIG (reference sequence). Trimming took 1 base from V and 5 from J; bases not matched to a gene: 8. The CDR3 coding sequence is TGTGCCTGGAGTGGGACTAGCGGGGCCCTCCTGGAGACCCAGTACTTC. It specifies CAWSGTSGALLETQYF.

V gene TRBV5-1 combines with J gene TRBJ2-2; weak D call: TRBD1 (6 bases). The CDR3 spans 14 residues. Trimming pared 6 bases from V and 1 base from J, leaving 10 bases between. From germline, CDR1 is SGHRS and CDR2 YFSETQ. The CDR3: CASKETGNTGELFF. The CDR3 nucleotides are TGCGCCAGCAAAGAGACAGGGAACACCGGGGAGCTGTTTTTT.

V is TRBV4-1 and J is TRBJ2-7; 11 nucleotides agree with TRBD1. The CDR3 is 17 residues long. Trimming took 4 bases from V and 3 from J; bases not matched to a gene: 11. Germline V gene lookup returns CDR1 MGHRA and CDR2 YSYEKL. CDR3 nucleotide sequence: TGCGCCAGCAGCCGGCAACCTATCGGGACAGGGGGCTACGAGCAGTACTTC. Protein product: CASSRQPIGTGGYEQYF.

This clone was found a few times. The rearrangement joins TRBV7-2 to TRBJ1-2, with D hard to call. The CDR3 length is 12 residues. The V gene's germline CDR1 is SGHTA and CDR2 FQGNSA. Trimming shortened V by 1 base and J by 6 bases, and 6 bases separated the two germline ends. The CDR3 protein is CASSLVRHGYTF. In nucleotides, the CDR3 is TGTGCCAGCAGCTTAGTGCGGCATGGCTACACCTTC. Looking up the rest from reference TRBV7-2 and TRBJ1-2 gives the full variable domain: GAGVSQSPSNKVTEKGKDVELRCDPISGHTALYWYRQSLGQGLEFLIYFQGNSAPDKSGLPSDRFSAERTGGSVSTLTIQRTQQEDSAVYLCASSLVRHGYTFGSGTRLTVV.

The chain has TRBV6-5 and TRBJ2-5; 7 bases line up with TRBD1. The CDR3 sequence is 12 residues long. Germline V CDR1 and CDR2: MNHEY, SVGAGI. The J segment lost 2 bases and the V segment lost 10 bases, leaving 4 bases of the junction unmatched. The chain's CDR3 is CATGTEQETQYF. The CDR3 DNA reads TGTGCCACCGGGACAGAGCAAGAGACCCAGTACTTC.

V is TRBV6-2 or TRBV6-3 and J is TRBJ2-7; TRBD2 aligns across 8 bases. CDR1 and CDR2 from the germline V gene are MNHEY and SVGEGT. This CDR3 contains 15 residues. V gave up 0 bases and J gave up 4 bases; unmatched junction bases: 5. The CDR3 nucleotides are TGTGCCAGCAGTTACTCGATTAGCGGGGATTACGAGCAGTACTTC. This encodes CASSYSISGDYEQYF.

The V gene is TRBV19, the J gene TRBJ2-1; perhaps TRBD2 as D (6 bases). CDR3 size: 13 residues. Germline V gene data show CDR1 as LNHDA and CDR2 as SQIVND (reference sequence). Trimming removed 4 bases at V and 3 bases at J, with 7 bases between. CDR3 region: CASSTTSYNEQFF. CDR3 bases: TGTGCCAGTAGTACGACTAGCTACAATGAGCAGTTCTTC. The full variable domain, completed using reference TRBV19 and TRBJ2-1, is DGGITQSPKYLFRKEGQNVTLSCEQNLNHDAMYWYRQDPGQGLRLIYYSQIVNDFQKGDIAEGYSVSREKKESFPLTVTSAQKNPTAFYLCASSTTSYNEQFFGPGTRLTVL.

This rearrangement joins TRBV6-5 to TRBJ2-1; TRBD2 matches at 11 bases. The ends lost 6 bases at V and 10 bases at J; junction bases unmatched: 11. CDR1 and CDR2 from the germline V gene are MNHEY and SVGAGI. This CDR3 is 15 amino acids long. As DNA, the CDR3 is TGTGCCAGCAGGGCGGGACTAGCGGTGGATAGGGAGCAGTTCTTC. Translation gives CASRAGLAVDREQFF.